The clone carrying this T cell receptor (beta chain) was seen a handful of times. These data belong to a study of blood T cells in healthy people across ages. Germline-derived CDR1 and CDR2 are DFQATT and SNEGSKA (reference sequence). The CDR3 loop spans 17 amino acids. J gave up 6 bases and V 0 bases, and 10 bases lay outside the gene matches. PCR was performed a second time for roughly 7 to 11 cycles using a sample-barcoded 5' primer and a J-beta primer mix. TCRdb re-called the 5' RACE reads through MiXCR, storing one row per CDR3 protein. The data hold some 750,000 distinct CDR3 sequences, with about 20% observed a single time.

The clonotype comes from a man between 70 and 80 years old in good health. This chain joins TRBV20-1 and TRBJ2-1; 11 bases match TRBD2. The sequenced sample was blood. Written as DNA, the CDR3 is TGCAGTGCTAGAGAAACCCCCACTAGCGGGGGAATCAATGAGCAGTTCTTC. The encoded protein is CSARETPTSGGINEQFF.